This paragraph covers one T cell receptor (beta chain) sequence. The record originates from a study of T cell repertoires in cytomegalovirus infection. MiXCR was run by TCRdb on the reads, yielding one entry per CDR3 protein. The sample lists 510,000 or so distinct CDR3 sequences; 26% were seen once. The CDR3 runs to 14 residues. The V gene lost 5 bases and the J gene lost 1 base, with 11 bases spanning the gap. Germline V gene sequence: CDR1 SEHNR, CDR2 FQNEAQ (reference sequence). The sequence was obtained from a human donor in good health (CMV status not recorded). Some clones in this sample may be carry-over from other donors' samples. Sequenced input: PBMCs. The V gene is TRBV7-9, the J gene TRBJ1-1; D ambiguous. This CDR3 reads CASSPPPPNTEAFF. The DNA for the CDR3 is TGTGCCAGCAGCCCACCGCCCCCGAACACTGAAGCTTTCTTT.